This T cell receptor beta chain was obtained from a study of regulatory T cells in long-lasting Graves disease. The time point here: persistent/refractory GD, antithyroid drugs over 5 years with positive TRAb. The authors made the TCR library using RNA they extracted from PBMCs. This clonotype showed up many times. Its antigen remains unknown. Sequencing libraries for TCR beta were prepared with iRepertoire HTBI primers and Arm-PCR of CDR3 regions. In TCRdb, the multiplex PCR reads were re-called with MiXCR into one record per CDR3 protein. The sample has 700,000 or so distinct CDR3 sequences; approximately 31% are singletons. Whole-study findings and limits: Patients with persistent disease showed a bias toward TRBV28, TRBJ1-2 and TRBJ2-5.

Trimming pared 3 bases from V and 5 bases from J, leaving 16 bases between. Germline V gives CDR1 MDHEN, CDR2 SYDVKM. CDR3 length: 15 amino acids. The sequencing here drew on peripheral blood mononuclear cells (PBMCs), taken when the disease was refractory, from a patient treated with antithyroid drugs. The chain is built from TRBV28 and TRBJ1-2, with no clear D. This TCR was sampled from a female donor with Graves disease. The CDR3 loop is CASSFPPDGEYGYTF. The CDR3 DNA reads as TGTGCCAGCAGTTTCCCTCCTGACGGGGAGTATGGCTACACCTTC.